These 9 T cell receptor beta chains came from one sample sequenced in a study of Ad26.COV2.S vaccination and SARS-CoV-2 variants. Profiling relied on immunoSEQ multiplex PCR, and the TCRdb table lists in-frame clones only, not all of them. The profile covers some 480,000 clones, with approximately 90% appearing a single time and around 13% taken by the ten largest. Treatment defined: 15 to 20 received Ad26.COV2.S at low or high dose, single or two shots; about 5 received placebo; per-sample allocation not given. Collection of the samples took place on day 63 after the first injection of vaccine or placebo. Material: peripheral blood, obtained in a trial of Ad26.COV2.S vaccine versus placebo. The source is a person aged 18 to 65 who received the Ad26.COV2.S COVID-19 vaccine or a placebo.

This chain uses TRBV5-1 with TRBJ1-1; no reliable D call. There are 14 residues in the CDR3. CDR1 and CDR2 from the germline V gene are SGHRS and YFSETQ. V was trimmed by 0 bases and J by 1 base, leaving 7 bases between them. CDR3 loop: CASSLDSANTEAFF. As DNA, the CDR3 is TGCGCCAGCAGCTTGGACTCGGCGAACACTGAAGCTTTCTTT. Combining the CDR3 with reference TRBV5-1 and TRBJ1-1 gives the whole variable domain KAGVTQTPRYLIKTRGQQVTLSCSPISGHRSVSWYQQTPGQGLQFLFEYFSETQRNKGNFPGRFSGRQFSNSRSEMNVSTLELGDSALYLCASSLDSANTEAFFGQGTRLTVV.

This chain connects TRBV7-2 to TRBJ2-7; 10 nucleotides agree with TRBD1. Germline V lookup: CDR1 SGHTA, CDR2 FQGNSA. The CDR3 sequence is 15 residues long. The V gene end was trimmed by 5 bases and the J gene end by 5 bases; junction bases not matched to a gene: 9. The CDR3 coding sequence is TGTGCCAGCAGCGCCAGGACAGGGGGGCTTAACGAGCAGTACTTC. The encoded protein is CASSARTGGLNEQYF.

The chain combines TRBV30 with TRBJ1-5; D might be TRBD1 (6 bases). Per the germline V gene, CDR1 is GTSNPN and CDR2 is SVGIG (reference sequence). This CDR3 spans 18 amino acids. V was clipped by 0 bases and J by 2 bases, with 20 bases between them. Here the CDR3 reads CAWSVGRGGLRGNQPQHF. CDR3 nucleotide sequence: TGTGCCTGGAGTGTAGGCAGGGGAGGTTTACGTGGCAATCAGCCCCAGCATTTT. Using reference TRBV30 and TRBJ1-5 for the parts outside the CDR3, the full variable domain is SQTIHQWPATLVQPVGSPLSLECTVEGTSNPNLYWYRQAAGRGLQLLFYSVGIGQISSEVPQNLSASRPQDRQFILSSKKLLLSDSGFYLCAWSVGRGGLRGNQPQHFGDGTRLSIL.

The rearrangement joins TRBV6-2 or TRBV6-3 to TRBJ2-1; D is perhaps TRBD2 (5 bases). Germline lookup yields CDR1 MNHEY and CDR2 SVGEGT. The CDR3 has 13 amino acids. V lost 5 bases and J lost 10, with 15 bases in between. The chain's CDR3 is CASSIGGGGEQFF. In nucleotides, the CDR3 is TGTGCCAGCAGTATTGGTGGTGGCGGGGAGCAGTTCTTC.

V is TRBV19 and J is TRBJ1-6, with D maybe TRBD1 (5 bases). V was shortened by 7 bases and J by 6 bases, with 10 bases between the two germline ends. The CDR3 runs to 13 residues. The V gene's germline CDR1 is LNHDA and CDR2 SQIVND (reference sequence). CDR3 protein: CASKVGGNSPLHF. In DNA form, the CDR3 reads TGTGCCAGTAAGGTGGGGGGTAATTCACCCCTCCACTTT.

The chain uses TRBV30 and TRBJ2-1, with 8 bases matching TRBD2. Germline CDR1 reads GTSNPN; CDR2 reads SVGIG (reference sequence). This CDR3 contains 17 residues. V was pared by 8 bases and J by 0 bases, with 15 bases of the junction left unmatched. CDR3 residues: CAGRSGIPSSSYNEQFF. DNA for the CDR3: TGTGCCGGGCGTAGCGGGATACCCTCTAGCTCCTACAATGAGCAGTTCTTC.

The J gene is TRBJ2-2, the V gene TRBV6-5, with a possible D match to TRBD2 (5 bases). CDR3 length: 12 amino acids. The germline V gene has CDR1 MNHEY and CDR2 SVGAGI. Trimming stripped 6 bases from V and 7 bases from J, with 9 bases between. For the CDR3, the DNA is TGTGCCAGCAGAGGGAGAGGCGGGGAGCTGTTTTTT. Translation: CASRGRGGELFF.

The chain recombines TRBV1 with TRBJ2-1; the D call of TRBD2 is as the table states it, not checked on the DNA. TRBV1 is a pseudogene locus. This CDR3 comprises 16 residues. This chain's CDR3 is CTSSQAPSGRADEQFF. For the CDR3, the DNA is TGCACCAGCAGCCAAGCGCCTAGCGGGAGGGCCGATGAGCAGTTCTTC.

V is TRBV9 and J is TRBJ1-1; D is undetermined. Germline assignment: CDR1 SGDLS and CDR2 YYNGEE. CDR3 size: 15 residues. Trimming removed 1 base at V and 0 bases at J, with 10 bases between. CDR3 residues: CASSVKRRVNTEAFF. In nucleotides, the CDR3 is TGTGCCAGCAGCGTAAAGAGGCGCGTGAACACTGAAGCTTTCTTT.